The clone carrying this TCR beta chain was observed at least ten times. The data were obtained in a study of blood T cell repertoires in COVID-19. The data were produced by immunoSEQ multiplex PCR, yet TCRdb's version contains in-frame clones alone and is incomplete. The sample holds 180,000 or so clones, 60% to 85% seen once. Sequenced sample: peripheral blood. The sequence came from a woman between 45 and 60 years old with active or convalescent COVID-19.

DNA for the CDR3: TGCAGCGTTGAATCCGGGGTTAGCAATCAGCCCCAGCATTTT. Its protein is CSVESGVSNQPQHF. The chain combines TRBV29-1 with TRBJ1-5; D uncertain. The CDR3 is 14 amino acids. CDR1 and CDR2 from the germline V gene are SQVTM and ANQGSEA. Trimming shortened V by 2 bases and J by 0 bases, and 8 bases separated the two germline ends.